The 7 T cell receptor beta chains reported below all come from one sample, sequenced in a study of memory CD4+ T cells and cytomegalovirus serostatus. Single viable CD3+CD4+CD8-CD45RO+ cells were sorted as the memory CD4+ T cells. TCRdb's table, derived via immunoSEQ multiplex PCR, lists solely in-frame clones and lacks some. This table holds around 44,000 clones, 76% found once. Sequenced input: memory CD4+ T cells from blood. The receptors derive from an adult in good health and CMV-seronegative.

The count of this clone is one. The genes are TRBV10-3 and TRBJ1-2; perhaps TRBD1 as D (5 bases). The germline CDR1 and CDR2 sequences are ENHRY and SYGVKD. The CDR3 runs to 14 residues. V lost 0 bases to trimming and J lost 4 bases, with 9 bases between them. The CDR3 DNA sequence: TGTGCCATCAGTGAGTCGGGGCAGATCTATGGCTACACCTTC. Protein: CAISESGQIYGYTF.

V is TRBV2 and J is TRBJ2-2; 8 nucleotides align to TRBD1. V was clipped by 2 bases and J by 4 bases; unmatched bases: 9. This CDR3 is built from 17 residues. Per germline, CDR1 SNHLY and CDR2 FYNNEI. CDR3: CASSEYPGTGPTGELFF. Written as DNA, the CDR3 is TGTGCCAGCAGTGAATACCCCGGGACAGGACCCACCGGGGAGCTGTTTTTT.

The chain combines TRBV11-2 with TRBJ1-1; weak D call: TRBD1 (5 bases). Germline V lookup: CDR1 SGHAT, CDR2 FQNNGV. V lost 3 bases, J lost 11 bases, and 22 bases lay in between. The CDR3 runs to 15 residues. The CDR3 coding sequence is TGTGCCAGCAGCTTGGCCGGGGAGACCTCCTGGGGGGCTTTCTTT. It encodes CASSLAGETSWGAFF.

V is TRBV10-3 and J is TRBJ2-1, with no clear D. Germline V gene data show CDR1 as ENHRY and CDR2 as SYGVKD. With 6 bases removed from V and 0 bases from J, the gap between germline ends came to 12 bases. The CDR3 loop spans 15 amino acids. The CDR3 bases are TGTGCCATCAGCCCTAGTAACCCCTCCTACAATGAGCAGTTCTTC. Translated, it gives CAISPSNPSYNEQFF.

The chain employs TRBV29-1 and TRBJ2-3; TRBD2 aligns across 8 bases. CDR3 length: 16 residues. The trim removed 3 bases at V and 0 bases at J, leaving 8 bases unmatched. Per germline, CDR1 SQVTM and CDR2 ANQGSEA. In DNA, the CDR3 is TGCAGCGTTGACGCATACACTAGCGGTAGCACAGATACGCAGTATTTT. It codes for CSVDAYTSGSTDTQYF.

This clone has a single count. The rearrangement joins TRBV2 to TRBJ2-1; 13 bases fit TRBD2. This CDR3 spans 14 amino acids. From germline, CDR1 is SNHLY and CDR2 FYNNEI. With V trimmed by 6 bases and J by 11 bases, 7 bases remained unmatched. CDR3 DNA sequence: TGTGCCAGCAGAGTACTAGCGGGAGGGGGTCAGCAGTTCTTC. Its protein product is CASRVLAGGGQQFF.

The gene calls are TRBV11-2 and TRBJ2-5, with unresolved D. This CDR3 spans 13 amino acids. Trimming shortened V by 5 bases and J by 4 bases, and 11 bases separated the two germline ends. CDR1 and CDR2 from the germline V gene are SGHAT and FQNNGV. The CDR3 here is CASSLSLRETQYF. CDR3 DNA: TGTGCCAGCAGCCTTAGCCTGAGAGAGACCCAGTACTTC.